This is a list of T cell receptor beta chains from one sample in a study of T-cell memory formation after mild COVID-19. MiXCR, applied by TCRdb to the 5' RACE reads, yields one record per CDR3 protein. The table records 580,000 or so distinct CDR3 sequences, 17% of them present only once. Sample: PBMCs or a T cell subset sorted from them (not recorded which). The origin of the receptors is an adult woman who had mild COVID-19 (a few samples of this study predate the infection). Cell type and time point are not known. CDR3s include the opening cysteine and the closing phenylalanine or tryptophan. A D gene is named only where the DNA matches it firmly.

j_call	cdr3_length	v_call	d_call	cdr3_aa
TRBJ2-1	15	TRBV12-3/TRBV12-4	TRBD2	CASTVKREGRYEQFF
TRBJ1-4	13	TRBV5-1	.	CASSSGGNEKLFF
TRBJ1-2	15	TRBV5-6	TRBD1	CASSWGTARAYGYTF
TRBJ2-1	13	TRBV5-1	.	CASSLAGRSEQFF
TRBJ1-5	15	TRBV20-1	.	CSARSTGHHNQPQHF
TRBJ2-2	16	TRBV7-3	TRBD2	CASSLIAGPSTGELFF
TRBJ1-4	14	TRBV6-6	.	CASSYGGTGEKLFF
TRBJ2-7	16	TRBV7-2	TRBD2	CASSLLWTSGRGEQYF
TRBJ2-3	14	TRBV25-1	TRBD1	CAAEGTGMADTQYF
TRBJ1-1	14	TRBV30	TRBD1	CAWSLGQGRIEAFF
TRBJ2-1	13	TRBV7-9	.	CAIGGHSYNEQFF
TRBJ2-2	16	TRBV23-1	TRBD1	CASSFGQGGHTGELFF
TRBJ2-2	17	TRBV7-8	TRBD1	CASTKMGQGINTGELFF
TRBJ1-4	13	TRBV7-6	.	CASSLSDVGIQFF
TRBJ2-5	12	TRBV10-3	.	CAISESELHQYF
TRBJ2-3	13	TRBV19	TRBD1	CATGQGNVMSQYF